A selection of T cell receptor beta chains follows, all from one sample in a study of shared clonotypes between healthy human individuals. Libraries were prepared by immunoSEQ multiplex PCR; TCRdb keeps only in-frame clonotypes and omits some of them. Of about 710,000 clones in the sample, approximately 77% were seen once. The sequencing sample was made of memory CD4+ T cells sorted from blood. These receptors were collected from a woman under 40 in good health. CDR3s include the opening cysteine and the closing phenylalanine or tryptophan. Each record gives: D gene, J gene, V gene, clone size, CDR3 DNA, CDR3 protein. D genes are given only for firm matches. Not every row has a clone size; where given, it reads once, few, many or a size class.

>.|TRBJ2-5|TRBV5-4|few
TGTGCCAGCAGCCTGGAAGGAGGCAGGGGATACCAAGAGACCCAGTACTTC
CASSLEGGRGYQETQYF
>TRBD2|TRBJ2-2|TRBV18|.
TGTGCCAGCTCACCACAGCGGACTAGCGGGAGGAACACCGGGGAGCTGTTTTTT
CASSPQRTSGRNTGELFF
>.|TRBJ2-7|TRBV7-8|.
TGTGCCAGCAGTCGGGTTCCTTACGAGCAGTACTTC
CASSRVPYEQYF
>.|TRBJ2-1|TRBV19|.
TGTGCCAGTAGTATACAAGACCCCTACAATGAGCAGTTCTTC
CASSIQDPYNEQFF
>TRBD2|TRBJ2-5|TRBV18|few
TGTGCCAGCTCACCGGGACTAGCGGGAGGAAAAGAGACCCAGTACTTC
CASSPGLAGGKETQYF
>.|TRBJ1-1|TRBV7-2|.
TGTGCCAGCAGCTTGGTTCAGGGGTCGGGGACTGAAGCTTTCTTT
CASSLVQGSGTEAFF
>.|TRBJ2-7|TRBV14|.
TGTGCCAGCAGCGGAAGGGGGTCCTACTCCTACGAGCAGTACTTC
CASSGRGSYSYEQYF
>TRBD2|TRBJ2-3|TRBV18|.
TGTGCCAGCTCACCACCTCAGCACCAACTAGCGGGAGCGGGAGATACGCAGTATTTT
CASSPPQHQLAGAGDTQYF
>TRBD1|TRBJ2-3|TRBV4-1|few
TGCGCCAGCAGCCAAGACCCGGGACAGGGGGTCCCAGATACGCAGTATTTT
CASSQDPGQGVPDTQYF
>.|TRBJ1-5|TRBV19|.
TGTGCCAGTAGTATTCACGGACGGGGAAGCAATCAGCCCCAGCATTTT
CASSIHGRGSNQPQHF
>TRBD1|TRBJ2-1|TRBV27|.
TGTGCCAGCAGTTTATCGAGGGGACAGGGGTGGAATGAGCAGTTCTTC
CASSLSRGQGWNEQFF
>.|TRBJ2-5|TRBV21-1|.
TGTGCCAACTGCGTCGCAGGACGGCGAGAGACCCAGTACTTC
CANCVAGRRETQYF
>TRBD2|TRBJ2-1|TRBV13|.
TGTGCCAGCAGCTTAGGCCTAGCGGGAAACAATGAGCAGTTCTTC
CASSLGLAGNNEQFF
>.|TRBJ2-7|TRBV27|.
TGTGCCAGCAGTTCCCTCTTCGAGGGTTCCCCGACCTACGAGCAGTACTTC
CASSSLFEGSPTYEQYF
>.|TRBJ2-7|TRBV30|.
TGTGCCTGGAGTCGGGGCTACGAGCAGTACTTC
CAWSRGYEQYF
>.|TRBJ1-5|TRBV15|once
TGTGCCACCAGCAGAGAAGGGCAGTCAAGGCCCCAGCATTTT
CATSREGQSRPQHF
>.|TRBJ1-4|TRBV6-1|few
TGTGCCAGCAGCCCAGTAGGCCTTCCGGTTGAAAAACTGTTTTTT
CASSPVGLPVEKLFF
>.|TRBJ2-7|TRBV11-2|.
TGTGCCAGCAGCTTAGGTGACAGATACGAGCAGTACTTC
CASSLGDRYEQYF
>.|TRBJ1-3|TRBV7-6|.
TGTGCCAGCAGCCAAGACAGACCCTCTGGAAACACCATATATTTT
CASSQDRPSGNTIYF
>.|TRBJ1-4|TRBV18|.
TGTGCCAGCTCACCAGGGGCTAATGAAAAACTGTTTTTT
CASSPGANEKLFF
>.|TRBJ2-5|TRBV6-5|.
TGTGCCAGCAGTTTCGGGTGGGCCTCGCAAGAGACCCAGTACTTC
CASSFGWASQETQYF
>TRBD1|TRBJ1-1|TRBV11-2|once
TGTGCCAGCAGCTTAGGGGGGACAGGGGATACTGAAGCTTTCTTT
CASSLGGTGDTEAFF
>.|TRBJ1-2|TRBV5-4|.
TGTGCCAGCAGCTTGGAGGTCGGTCCCTATGGCTACACCTTC
CASSLEVGPYGYTF
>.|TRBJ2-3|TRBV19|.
TGTGCCAGTAGTTGGAATATTGGGACACGGAGTGATACGCAGTATTTT
CASSWNIGTRSDTQYF
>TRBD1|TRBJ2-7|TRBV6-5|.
TGTGCCAGCAGTTACCACCATCCAGGGGGCGGGTACGAGCAGTACTTC
CASSYHHPGGGYEQYF
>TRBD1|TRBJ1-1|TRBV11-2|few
TGTGCCAGCAGCTTCGACAGGGGGGACACTGAAGCTTTCTTT
CASSFDRGDTEAFF
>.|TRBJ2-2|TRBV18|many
TGTGCCAGCTCACCACCGTCCGGGGAGCTGTTTTTT
CASSPPSGELFF
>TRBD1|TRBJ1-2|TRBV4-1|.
TGCGCCAGCAGCCGCTCCCCCGCAGGACAGGGGGCTGTCTATGGCTACACCTTC
CASSRSPAGQGAVYGYTF
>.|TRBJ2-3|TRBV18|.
TGTGCCAGCTCACCATACAGTGCTCCAGGGGATACGCAGTATTTT
CASSPYSAPGDTQYF
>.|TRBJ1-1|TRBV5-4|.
TGTGCCAGCAGCTCGGAAGGGGGGTCCTGGGGCACTGAAGCTTTCTTT
CASSSEGGSWGTEAFF
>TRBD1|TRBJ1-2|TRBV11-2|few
TGTGCCAGCAGCGGACAGGGGTTCTATGGCTACACCTTC
CASSGQGFYGYTF
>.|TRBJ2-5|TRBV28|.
TGTGCCAGCAGTATGACAGGTTCCCAAGAGACCCAGTACTTC
CASSMTGSQETQYF
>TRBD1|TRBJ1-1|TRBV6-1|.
TGTGCCAGCAGAGGGACAGCGAACACTGAAGCTTTCTTT
CASRGTANTEAFF
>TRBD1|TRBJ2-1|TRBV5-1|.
TGCGCCAGCAGCTTGGACAGGGGAGCCTACAATGAGCAGTTCTTC
CASSLDRGAYNEQFF
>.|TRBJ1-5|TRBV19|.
TGTGCCACCACGGACGGTTATAGCAATCAGCCCCAGCATTTT
CATTDGYSNQPQHF
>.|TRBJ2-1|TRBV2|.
TGTGCCAGCAGTGAGGACGTCGGGAATGAGCAGTTCTTC
CASSEDVGNEQFF
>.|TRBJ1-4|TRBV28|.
TGTGCCAGCAGTTTAGAATCAGGGCCTAATGAAAAACTGTTTTTT
CASSLESGPNEKLFF
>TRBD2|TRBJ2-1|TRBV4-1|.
TGCGCCAGCAGCCAAGGGCTAGCGGGAGCCAGCGATGAGCAGTTCTTC
CASSQGLAGASDEQFF
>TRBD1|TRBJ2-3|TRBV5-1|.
TGCGCCAGCAGCCCCCTCCTCGGACAGGGGGCAGATACGCAGTATTTT
CASSPLLGQGADTQYF
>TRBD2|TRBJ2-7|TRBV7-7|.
TGTGCCAGCAGCTTGAGCGGGACTAGCGGGAGGGCGTACGAGCAGTACTTC
CASSLSGTSGRAYEQYF
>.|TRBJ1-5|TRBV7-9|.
TGTGCCAGCAGTCCCGGTGGGAGCAATCAGCCCCAGCATTTT
CASSPGGSNQPQHF
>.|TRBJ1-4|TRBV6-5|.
TGTGCCAGCAGACGCCGATGGGGGAATGAAAAACTGTTTTTT
CASRRRWGNEKLFF
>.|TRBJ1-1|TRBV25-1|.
TGTGCCAGCAGTGAGCTTGGGGAGAGGGACACTGAAGCTTTCTTT
CASSELGERDTEAFF
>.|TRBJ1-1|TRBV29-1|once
TGCAGCGTTGCCAGAGTAGCGATGAACACTGAAGCTTTCTTT
CSVARVAMNTEAFF
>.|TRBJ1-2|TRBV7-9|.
TGTGCCAGCAGCCGTTCCAACGTCTATGGCTACACCTTC
CASSRSNVYGYTF
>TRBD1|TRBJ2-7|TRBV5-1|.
TGCGCCAGCAGCTTGGGACAGGGATTTACCTACGAGCAGTACTTC
CASSLGQGFTYEQYF